One sample yielded the 30 T cell receptor beta chains listed below, sequenced in a study of cytomegalovirus exposure and HLA in healthy donors. The PCR was carried out with 60 Vbeta primers and 13 Jbeta primers. Some clones are missing from TCRdb's copy, which holds only in-frame ones; the method was immunoSEQ multiplex PCR. This sample yields 95,000 to 100,000 clones, of which under 80% are seen a single time; 1.5% to 2.5% belongs to the top ten. Sequenced: PBMCs. The origin of the receptors is a man between 40 and 49 years old in good health and CMV-seronegative.

This chain joins TRBV10-2 and TRBJ2-1, with 10 bases matching TRBD1. Germline lookup yields CDR1 WSHSY and CDR2 SAAADI. The CDR3 consists of 15 residues. The V gene end was trimmed by 5 bases and the J gene end by 5 bases; junction bases not matched to a gene: 6. The CDR3 DNA is TGCGCCAGCAGTCGGGACAGGGGTCGACACAATGAGCAGTTCTTC. Amino acids: CASSRDRGRHNEQFF.

The table lists this clone with a count of one. This chain uses TRBV28 with TRBJ2-6, with a weak D call TRBD1 (5 bases). Germline loops: CDR1 MDHEN, CDR2 SYDVKM. V was pared by 6 bases and J by 0 bases, with 12 bases between. CDR3 length: 16 residues. CDR3 amino acids: CASSLDSPSGANVLTF. CDR3 DNA: TGTGCCAGCAGCCTTGACAGTCCCTCTGGGGCCAACGTCCTGACTTTC.

This clone was seen only once. The chain carries TRBV19 and TRBJ1-1; 7 bases map to TRBD1. Germline-derived CDR1 and CDR2 are LNHDA and SQIVND (reference sequence). The CDR3 sequence is 15 residues long. The ends lost 6 bases at V and 1 base at J; junction bases unmatched: 8. CDR3 nucleotide sequence: TGTGCCAGTAGCCATAGGACAGGAACGAACACTGAAGCTTTCTTT. Protein sequence: CASSHRTGTNTEAFF.

V is TRBV7-9 and J is TRBJ1-1; no clear D gene. V gave up 5 bases and J gave up 8 bases, with 9 bases separating them. The CDR3 is 11 residues long. Germline lookup yields CDR1 SEHNR and CDR2 FQNEAQ (reference sequence). The CDR3 here is CASSPKREAFF. The CDR3 bases are TGTGCCAGCAGCCCCAAGAGGGAAGCTTTCTTT.

This clone was detected once. As DNA, the CDR3 is TGTGCCAGCAGGGTCTCGGGAGGGTTGGGGAATGAGCAGTTCTTC. Its translation: CASRVSGGLGNEQFF. The chain combines TRBV25-1 with TRBJ2-1; 8 bases map to TRBD2. This CDR3 spans 15 amino acids. V trimming: 6 bases; J trimming: 7 bases; junction bases outside the gene matches: 11. The germline V gene has CDR1 MGHDK and CDR2 SYGVNS.

This CDR3 reads CASSLMSTTNEQFF. CDR3 nucleotide sequence: TGTGCCAGCAGTTTAATGTCGACTACTAATGAGCAGTTCTTC. The rearrangement uses TRBV27 and TRBJ2-1; TRBD2 is a possible D gene (5 bases). Trimming stripped 2 bases from V and 7 bases from J, with 12 bases between. This CDR3 spans 14 amino acids. Germline-derived CDR1 and CDR2 are MNHEY and SMNVEV (reference sequence).

The V and J genes are TRBV19 and TRBJ2-3, with a possible D match to TRBD1 (6 bases). Between the trimmed V and J ends, which lost 6 bases and 0 bases, there was a span of 10 bases. CDR1 LNHDA and CDR2 SQIVND come from the germline V gene (reference sequence). The CDR3 has 14 amino acids. CDR3 sequence (DNA): TGTGCCAGTAGACCCAGGGGTAGCACAGATACGCAGTATTTT. Its protein is CASRPRGSTDTQYF.

The chain links TRBV2 to TRBJ2-7; D possibly corresponds to TRBD2 (7 bases). Germline-derived CDR1 and CDR2 are SNHLY and FYNNEI. CDR3 length: 15 amino acids. The V and J ends lost 10 bases and 2 bases respectively, with 21 bases between them. The DNA for the CDR3 is TGTGCCACCGAGCAGGGGAGGGGGGGCGCCTACGAGCAGTACTTC. Its protein is CATEQGRGGAYEQYF.

The chain links TRBV5-4 to TRBJ1-1; TRBD1 agrees at 8 bases. Germline assignment: CDR1 SGHNT and CDR2 YYREEE (reference sequence). The CDR3 spans 14 residues. The V gene end was trimmed by 4 bases and the J gene end by 5 bases; junction bases not matched to a gene: 7. This CDR3 is CASSPRTGRTEAFF. Written as DNA, the CDR3 is TGTGCCAGCAGCCCCCGGACAGGGCGGACTGAAGCTTTCTTT.

The genes are TRBV9 and TRBJ1-1; the D gene is possibly TRBD1 (5 bases). CDR3 size: 15 residues. From germline, CDR1 is SGDLS and CDR2 YYNGEE. The V gene lost 0 bases and the J gene lost 5 bases, with 14 bases spanning the gap. As DNA, the CDR3 is TGTGCCAGCAGCGTAGACGTCAGGGCCGGGACTGAAGCTTTCTTT. Protein sequence: CASSVDVRAGTEAFF.

The CDR3 region is CASSYNLDYEQYF. CDR3 sequence (DNA): TGTGCCAGCAGTTACAATCTAGATTACGAGCAGTACTTC. The chain carries TRBV6-5 and TRBJ2-7; D remains ambiguous. This CDR3 region has 13 residues. Deletions cut 2 bases from V and 4 bases from J, with 9 bases between. CDR1 and CDR2 (germline): MNHEY, SVGAGI.

Here the CDR3 DNA reads TGTGCCAGCAGCTTGCATACCGGCTACGAGCAGTACTTC. Translating it yields CASSLHTGYEQYF. The V call is TRBV5-6, the J call TRBJ2-7; D uncertain. Trimming took 1 base from V and 3 from J, leaving 8 bases between them. The CDR3 loop spans 13 amino acids. Germline V gene lookup returns CDR1 SGHDT and CDR2 YYEEEE.

The chain couples TRBV7-9 to TRBJ2-7; D gene unclear. V was pared by 5 bases and J by 0 bases, with 8 bases between. The germline gives CDR1 SEHNR, CDR2 FQNEAQ (reference sequence). The CDR3 consists of 13 residues. CDR3 region: CASSKSSSYEQYF. Here the CDR3 DNA reads TGTGCCAGCAGCAAAAGTAGCTCCTACGAGCAGTACTTC.

This rearrangement joins TRBV2 to TRBJ1-2; possible D gene TRBD1, 6 bases. The CDR3 extends over 13 amino acids. Trimming took 3 bases from V and 4 from J, leaving 9 bases between them. Germline V gives CDR1 SNHLY, CDR2 FYNNEI. CDR3 in DNA: TGTGCCAGCAGTGAGGGGGCAGGCTATGGCTACACCTTC. This sequence encodes CASSEGAGYGYTF.

The rearrangement uses TRBV4-3 and TRBJ2-7, with 14 bases matching TRBD2. V gave up 1 base and J gave up 7 bases; unmatched junction bases: 6. This CDR3 is built from 16 residues. From germline, CDR1 is LGHNA and CDR2 YSLEER. CDR3 residues: CASSQGLAGGDWEQYF. The CDR3 DNA reads as TGCGCCAGCAGCCAAGGACTAGCGGGAGGGGACTGGGAGCAGTACTTC.

This clone turned up a few times. The chain couples TRBV6-5 to TRBJ1-6, with D possibly TRBD1 on 6 matching bases. The CDR3 is made up of 16 amino acids. Trimming cost V 1 base and J 7 bases, with 14 bases left between them. Per germline, CDR1 MNHEY and CDR2 SVGAGI. The CDR3 here is CASSYFNGGNNSPLHF. The CDR3 DNA sequence: TGTGCCAGCAGTTACTTCAATGGGGGCAACAATTCACCCCTCCACTTT.

This clone was detected a few times. This rearrangement joins TRBV2 to TRBJ2-1; 12 bases match TRBD2. The CDR3 runs to 14 residues. The ends lost 9 bases at V and 2 bases at J; junction bases unmatched: 2. Germline assignment: CDR1 SNHLY and CDR2 FYNNEI. The CDR3 DNA follows: TGTGCCAGTTCTAGCGGGAGGGCCTACAATGAGCAGTTCTTC. Translation gives CASSSGRAYNEQFF.

This sequence joins TRBV7-7 and TRBJ2-2; the match to TRBD1 covers 10 bases. V dropped 4 bases and J dropped 4; count of bases not matched to a gene: 9. This CDR3 spans 17 amino acids. In germline, CDR1 is SSHAT, CDR2 FNYEAQ (reference sequence). For the CDR3, the DNA is TGTGCCAGCAGCTCACTAATTGGACAGGGGGGCACCGGGGAGCTGTTTTTT. Translating it yields CASSSLIGQGGTGELFF. The complete variable domain, with remaining parts taken from reference TRBV7-7 and TRBJ2-2, reads GAGVSQSPRYKVTKRGQDVTLRCDPISSHATLYWYQQALGQGPEFLTYFNYEAQPDKSGLPSDRFSAERPEGSISTLTIQRTEQRDSAMYRCASSSLIGQGGTGELFFGEGSRLTVL.

This clone was observed a single time. J is TRBJ1-1 and V is TRBV7-3, with D perhaps matching TRBD1 (5 bases). The CDR3 is 14 residues long. Germline V lookup: CDR1 SGHTA, CDR2 FQGTGA. Trimming removed 0 bases at V and 5 bases at J, with 10 bases between. Here the CDR3 DNA reads TGTGCCAGCAGCTTAACAGGGGCCCTTACTGAAGCTTTCTTT. Translating it yields CASSLTGALTEAFF.

This clone was seen a handful of times. This chain uses TRBV7-2 with TRBJ1-6; no clear D. The CDR3 is 17 residues long. CDR1 and CDR2 from the germline V gene are SGHTA and FQGNSA. With 1 base removed from V and 3 bases from J, the gap between germline ends came to 13 bases. The CDR3 nucleotides read TGTGCCAGCAGCTTAGGCGGTGTCGTCGGCTATAATTCACCCCTCCACTTT. Amino acid sequence: CASSLGGVVGYNSPLHF.

The chain joins TRBV18 to TRBJ2-2, with TRBD1 matching over 9 bases. The V gene end was trimmed by 1 base and the J gene end by 7 bases; junction bases not matched to a gene: 16. CDR1 is KGHSH and CDR2 is LQKENI in the germline V gene. The CDR3 is 19 residues long. This chain's CDR3 is CASSPRVDAGQGRIGELFF. CDR3 sequence (DNA): TGTGCCAGCTCACCACGCGTAGATGCGGGACAGGGTCGTATCGGGGAGCTGTTTTTT.

The chain joins TRBV28 to TRBJ1-2; 7 positions match TRBD1. V trimming: 6 bases; J trimming: 5 bases; junction bases outside the gene matches: 6. The CDR3 totals 13 residues. Germline V gene lookup returns CDR1 MDHEN and CDR2 SYDVKM. This CDR3 reads CASSLRDSYGYTF. In DNA, the CDR3 is TGTGCCAGCAGCCTCCGGGACAGTTATGGCTACACCTTC.

The chain links TRBV5-6 to TRBJ1-6; D not certain. Trimming left V 0 bases short and J 7 bases short, with 8 bases between. This CDR3 is built from 14 residues. CDR1 is SGHDT, CDR2 YYEEEE, per germline. The DNA for the CDR3 is TGTGCCAGCAGCTTGGGGCAGGCCAATTCACCCCTCCACTTT. This codes for CASSLGQANSPLHF.

There are a few counts of this clone. This chain connects TRBV4-1 to TRBJ2-3, with D unresolved. V was trimmed by 2 bases and J by 2 bases, leaving 20 bases between them. CDR3 length equals 18 residues. Germline CDR1 MGHRA, CDR2 YSYEKL. The CDR3 loop reads CASSQSVLVSTLTDTQYF. The DNA of the CDR3 is TGCGCCAGCAGCCAATCTGTCCTCGTTAGTACCCTCACAGATACGCAGTATTTT.

The V call is TRBV7-2, the J call TRBJ2-1, with D perhaps TRBD2 (6 bases). This CDR3 spans 19 amino acids. V was cut by 2 bases and J by 3 bases, with 23 bases left in between. Germline V gene data show CDR1 as SGHTA and CDR2 as FQGNSA. CDR3 nucleotide sequence: TGTGCCAGCAGCTTAAACCGGGACTCACTTTTTGTGGTCTACAATGAGCAGTTCTTC. It codes for CASSLNRDSLFVVYNEQFF.

V usage is TRBV7-9 and J usage is TRBJ1-5; perhaps TRBD1 as D (6 bases). Germline CDR1 reads SEHNR; CDR2 reads FQNEAQ (reference sequence). V lost 4 bases to trimming and J lost 4 bases, with 20 bases between them. This CDR3 is 17 amino acids long. CDR3 protein: CASSSTDNTGPNQPQHF. In DNA, the CDR3 is TGTGCCAGCAGCTCGACCGACAATACAGGGCCAAATCAGCCCCAGCATTTT.

The genes are TRBV9 and TRBJ2-2; the D gene is possibly TRBD1 (5 bases). Trimming shortened V by 1 base and J by 6 bases, and 10 bases separated the two germline ends. CDR1 is SGDLS and CDR2 is YYNGEE in the germline V gene. The CDR3 loop spans 14 amino acids. As DNA, the CDR3 is TGTGCCAGCAGCGTAAGGCAGGGTGCCGGGGAGCTGTTTTTT. Its protein is CASSVRQGAGELFF.

The chain is built from TRBV25-1 and TRBJ1-2; D remains unclear. The CDR3 consists of 12 residues. V was trimmed by 7 bases and J by 4 bases, leaving 10 bases between them. Germline CDR1 is MGHDK and CDR2 is SYGVNS. The CDR3 spells CASTAAGYGYTF. The DNA of the CDR3 is TGTGCCAGCACAGCAGCAGGCTATGGCTACACCTTC.

This clone appeared once. V is TRBV19 and J is TRBJ2-7; 8 bases map to TRBD1. The germline gives CDR1 LNHDA, CDR2 SQIVND (reference sequence). Unmatched junction bases numbered 9, after V lost 8 bases and J lost 0 bases. This CDR3 contains 15 residues. The CDR3 DNA follows: TGTGCCAGTCGGTCGGACAGGGTGAGCTCCTACGAGCAGTACTTC. Translating gives CASRSDRVSSYEQYF.

The chain has TRBV19 and TRBJ1-4; D remains ambiguous. Trimming pared 9 bases from V and 11 bases from J, leaving 19 bases between. The CDR3 consists of 13 residues. The germline V gene encodes CDR1 LNHDA and CDR2 SQIVND (reference sequence). The CDR3 nucleotides read TGTGCCAGCCAGGTTTCCAATGGAAAGAAACTGTTTTTT. Translation: CASQVSNGKKLFF.